These 23 T cell receptor beta chains were all obtained from the same sample, sequenced in a study of blood T cell repertoires in COVID-19. Clones were read by immunoSEQ multiplex PCR, and TCRdb kept only the in-frame ones, dropping some. Seen here are about 490,000 clones, roughly 85% observed once, and the top ten hold roughly 3.1%. The sample was peripheral blood. These receptors were obtained from a human donor in a cohort sampled during active COVID-19.

This clone occurred once. The chain has TRBV28 and TRBJ2-3, with 7 bases identical to TRBD2. The CDR3 spans 15 residues. Germline V gene lookup returns CDR1 MDHEN and CDR2 SYDVKM. V lost 5 bases, J lost 4 bases, and 9 bases stayed unmatched. In DNA form, the CDR3 reads TGTGCCAGCAGTCGATTGACTAGCTTTGCAGATACGCAGTATTTT. Amino acids: CASSRLTSFADTQYF. The full variable domain, its missing parts supplied by reference TRBV28 and TRBJ2-3, is DVKVTQSSRYLVKRTGEKVFLECVQDMDHENMFWYRQDPGLGLRLIYFSYDVKMKEKGDIPEGYSVSREKKERFSLILESASTNQTSMYLCASSRLTSFADTQYFGPGTRLTVL.

The rearrangement uses TRBV30 and TRBJ2-3, with D perhaps TRBD2 (6 bases). Trimming pared 4 bases from V and 3 bases from J, leaving 14 bases between. Germline assignment: CDR1 GTSNPN and CDR2 SVGIG (reference sequence). This CDR3 has 14 residues. The CDR3 loop reads CAWKRLASTDTQYF. The CDR3 DNA follows: TGTGCCTGGAAGCGGCTAGCGAGTACAGATACGCAGTATTTT.

The chain combines TRBV7-2 with TRBJ1-5; D remains ambiguous. V lost 1 base to trimming and J lost 0 bases, with 10 bases between them. CDR1 and CDR2 (germline): SGHTA, FQGNSA. The CDR3 loop spans 16 amino acids. Written as DNA, the CDR3 is TGTGCCAGCAGCTTAGGGCCAGCGGTTAGCAATCAGCCCCAGCATTTT. Amino acids: CASSLGPAVSNQPQHF.

The table lists this clone with a count of one. The V gene is TRBV27, the J gene TRBJ2-5, with D perhaps matching TRBD1 (6 bases). V shed 4 bases and J shed 5 bases, with 17 bases lying between them. CDR3 length: 15 amino acids. The germline V gene has CDR1 MNHEY and CDR2 SMNVEV (reference sequence). CDR3 loop: CASSSLSQGRETQYF. In nucleotides, the CDR3 is TGTGCCAGCAGTTCACTTTCTCAGGGGCGGGAGACCCAGTACTTC.

J is TRBJ2-7 and V is TRBV5-1, with 7 bases matching TRBD2. V lost 3 bases and J lost 6; bases outside the gene matches: 12. The CDR3 loop spans 15 amino acids. Per the germline V gene, CDR1 is SGHRS and CDR2 is YFSETQ. CDR3 residues: CASSSGGGSEREQYF. Written as DNA, the CDR3 is TGCGCCAGCAGCTCGGGTGGCGGGAGTGAACGCGAGCAGTACTTC.

This CDR3 is CASSSTGGGVAGANEQFF. The CDR3 nucleotides read TGTGCCAGCAGTTCCACGGGTGGTGGGGTAGCGGGAGCTAATGAGCAGTTCTTC. The chain employs TRBV6-2 or TRBV6-3 and TRBJ2-1, with 9 nucleotides matching TRBD2. Germline V CDR1 and CDR2: MNHEY, SVGEGT. The ends lost 4 bases at V and 7 bases at J; junction bases unmatched: 17. CDR3 length equals 18 residues.

The sample holds one count of this clone. The chain recombines TRBV9 with TRBJ2-3; 7 positions match TRBD2. Germline CDR1 and CDR2: SGDLS and YYNGEE. The CDR3 totals 15 residues. Trimming took 1 base from V and 4 from J; bases not matched to a gene: 6. The CDR3 loop is CASSVLAGEADTQYF. CDR3 bases: TGTGCCAGCAGCGTACTCGCGGGAGAAGCAGATACGCAGTATTTT. Combining the CDR3 with reference TRBV9 and TRBJ2-3 gives the whole variable domain DSGVTQTPKHLITATGQRVTLRCSPRSGDLSVYWYQQSLDQGLQFLIQYYNGEERAKGNILERFSAQQFPDLHSELNLSSLELGDSALYFCASSVLAGEADTQYFGPGTRLTVL.

The chain is built from TRBV15 and TRBJ2-5; 14 nucleotides agree with TRBD2. Trimming took 7 bases from V and 5 from J; bases not matched to a gene: 6. Germline V gene lookup returns CDR1 LNHNV and CDR2 YYDKDF (reference sequence). This CDR3 comprises 15 residues. In nucleotides, the CDR3 is TGTGCCACCACCGGGACTAGCGGGAGATGGGAGACCCAGTACTTC. As protein: CATTGTSGRWETQYF.

The chain carries TRBV6-2 or TRBV6-3 and TRBJ1-5; 7 positions match TRBD1. The V gene's germline CDR1 is MNHEY and CDR2 SVGEGT. J was trimmed by 5 bases and V by 6 bases; bases with no gene match: 13. The CDR3 spans 16 residues. CDR3 loop: CASSFSSGTAYQPQHF. CDR3 in DNA: TGTGCCAGCAGCTTCAGCTCCGGGACAGCTTATCAGCCCCAGCATTTT.

The chain has TRBV5-4 and TRBJ2-3, with a possible D match to TRBD2 (5 bases). Germline CDR1 and CDR2: SGHNT and YYREEE (reference sequence). Deletions cut 1 base from V and 4 bases from J, with 13 bases between. This CDR3 has 15 residues. CDR3 sequence: CASSLSEGRSDTQYF. CDR3 bases: TGTGCCAGCAGCTTGTCCGAAGGGAGATCAGATACGCAGTATTTT.

This rearrangement joins TRBV4-1 to TRBJ2-7; 7 nucleotides align to TRBD2. Germline trimming cut 0 bases from V and 0 bases from J; bases unmatched to any gene: 14. The CDR3 runs to 19 residues. Germline V gene data show CDR1 as MGHRA and CDR2 as YSYEKL. CDR3 residues: CASSQDGLGAVSSSYEQYF. The CDR3 region has the DNA TGCGCCAGCAGCCAAGATGGACTAGGGGCAGTGTCCAGCTCCTACGAGCAGTACTTC.

The chain combines TRBV5-1 with TRBJ2-3; D unresolved. Trimming removed 0 bases at V and 0 bases at J, with 8 bases between. CDR3 length equals 15 residues. Per the germline V gene, CDR1 is SGHRS and CDR2 is YFSETQ. This CDR3 is CASSLDGQSTDTQYF. CDR3 DNA: TGCGCCAGCAGCTTGGATGGCCAGAGCACAGATACGCAGTATTTT.

The rearrangement joins TRBV5-1 to TRBJ1-5; a weak D match, TRBD1 (5 bases). Per the germline V gene, CDR1 is SGHRS and CDR2 is YFSETQ. CDR3 length equals 15 residues. Trimming cost V 3 bases and J 5 bases, with 15 bases left between them. CDR3 loop: CASSSGDRGDQPQHF. CDR3 bases: TGCGCCAGCAGCTCGGGAGACAGAGGGGATCAGCCCCAGCATTTT.

This clone was recorded once. V gene TRBV4-1 combines with J gene TRBJ1-1; D gene unclear. This CDR3 spans 13 amino acids. Deletions cut 5 bases from V and 1 base from J, with 8 bases between. Germline CDR1 MGHRA, CDR2 YSYEKL. CDR3 sequence reads: CASSRRENTEAFF. CDR3 DNA sequence: TGCGCCAGCAGCAGAAGAGAGAACACTGAAGCTTTCTTT.

The chain combines TRBV28 with TRBJ2-7; D is perhaps TRBD2 (5 bases). V lost 2 bases and J 6 bases, leaving 14 bases between the germline ends. The CDR3 covers 14 residues. Germline CDR1 is MDHEN and CDR2 is SYDVKM. The CDR3 region is CASSLVEAGGEQYF. CDR3 DNA: TGTGCCAGCAGTTTAGTCGAGGCAGGAGGCGAGCAGTACTTC. The complete variable domain, with remaining parts taken from reference TRBV28 and TRBJ2-7, reads DVKVTQSSRYLVKRTGEKVFLECVQDMDHENMFWYRQDPGLGLRLIYFSYDVKMKEKGDIPEGYSVSREKKERFSLILESASTNQTSMYLCASSLVEAGGEQYFGPGTRLTVT.

The chain is built from TRBV5-1 and TRBJ1-2, with D tentatively TRBD1 (6 bases). V gave up 4 bases and J gave up 8 bases, with 15 bases separating them. The CDR3 is 13 residues long. From germline, CDR1 is SGHRS and CDR2 YFSETQ. CDR3: CASSPGGARGYTF. The CDR3 DNA is TGCGCCAGCAGCCCGGGGGGGGCTCGGGGCTACACCTTC.

This clone was seen only once. This chain joins TRBV6-5 and TRBJ2-7; 7 bases line up with TRBD1. Germline CDR1 and CDR2: MNHEY and SVGAGI. After removal of 2 bases from V and 5 bases from J, the junction contained 9 bases not matched to a gene. This CDR3 has 15 residues. The CDR3 DNA reads as TGTGCCAGCAGTTACCAGGTGGGACAGACAAACGAGCAGTACTTC. It specifies CASSYQVGQTNEQYF.

This chain joins TRBV4-2 and TRBJ1-1, with TRBD1 as a possible D gene (6 bases). The CDR3 runs 15 residues. Germline V gives CDR1 LGHNA, CDR2 YNFKEQ. The V gene lost 1 base and the J gene lost 6 bases, with 15 bases spanning the gap. The CDR3 sequence: CASSQVGSQGPEAFF. In nucleotides, the CDR3 is TGTGCCAGCAGCCAAGTTGGTAGTCAGGGGCCTGAAGCTTTCTTT.

The gene calls are TRBV6-1 and TRBJ2-7; 10 positions match TRBD1. CDR1 is MNHNS and CDR2 is SASEGT in the germline V gene. The CDR3 runs to 13 residues. V was pared by 5 bases and J by 4 bases, with 2 bases of the junction left unmatched. CDR3 loop: CASSRDRGYEQYF. In DNA, the CDR3 is TGTGCCAGCAGTCGGGACAGGGGTTACGAGCAGTACTTC.

The chain is built from TRBV19 and TRBJ2-7, with D uncertain. V lost 2 bases and J lost 0, with 14 bases in between. Per the germline V gene, CDR1 is LNHDA and CDR2 is SQIVND (reference sequence). This CDR3 region has 16 residues. CDR3 nucleotide sequence: TGTGCCAGTAGTATATACGTCACTGTAAGCTCCTACGAGCAGTACTTC. It yields the protein CASSIYVTVSSYEQYF. Using reference TRBV19 and TRBJ2-7 for the parts outside the CDR3, the full variable domain is DGGITQSPKYLFRKEGQNVTLSCEQNLNHDAMYWYRQDPGQGLRLIYYSQIVNDFQKGDIAEGYSVSREKKESFPLTVTSAQKNPTAFYLCASSIYVTVSSYEQYFGPGTRLTVT.

The rearrangement links TRBV13 to TRBJ2-7; TRBD1 might be the D (6 bases). The V and J ends lost 2 bases and 4 bases respectively, with 15 bases between them. This CDR3 is built from 15 residues. Looked up from germline, CDR1 is PRHDT and CDR2 is FYEKMQ (reference sequence). CDR3 bases: TGTGCCAGCAGCTTACGACCGGGACACGGGTACGAGCAGTACTTC. Translation: CASSLRPGHGYEQYF. Full variable domain (missing parts from reference TRBV13 and TRBJ2-7): AAGVIQSPRHLIKEKRETATLKCYPIPRHDTVYWYQQGPGQDPQFLISFYEKMQSDKGSIPDRFSAQQFSDYHSELNMSSLELGDSALYFCASSLRPGHGYEQYFGPGTRLTVT.

The rearrangement uses TRBV10-3 and TRBJ2-7; unclear D gene. The CDR3 has 12 residues. Per germline, CDR1 ENHRY and CDR2 SYGVKD. Trimming shortened V by 8 bases and J by 2 bases, and 10 bases separated the two germline ends. The CDR3 region is CAIAAITYEQYF. The CDR3 DNA is TGTGCCATCGCGGCCATCACCTACGAGCAGTACTTC.

The V and J genes are TRBV19 and TRBJ2-3, with TRBD2 matching over 9 bases. The CDR3 is 15 amino acids. CDR1 and CDR2 from the germline V gene are LNHDA and SQIVND (reference sequence). Unmatched junction bases numbered 5, after V lost 5 bases and J lost 2 bases. The CDR3 region has the DNA TGTGCCAGTAGTGGAGTAGCGGGGGACACAGATACGCAGTATTTT. Encoded protein: CASSGVAGDTDTQYF.